The next 17 T cell receptor beta chains were all read from a single sample in a study of cytomegalovirus exposure and HLA in healthy donors. Profiling relied on immunoSEQ multiplex PCR, and the TCRdb table lists in-frame clones only, not all of them. In the table there are about 200,000 clones, roughly 82% of which are singletons. Sequencing was performed on PBMCs. The source is a woman in her twenties or thirties in good health and CMV-seropositive.

This clone came up once. This rearrangement joins TRBV6-5 to TRBJ1-1; tentative D call: TRBD1 (5 bases). Looked up from germline, CDR1 is MNHEY and CDR2 is SVGAGI. The V end lost 4 bases, the J end lost 4 bases, and 19 bases lay between the germline ends. The CDR3 covers 16 residues. The CDR3 region is CASSSPTRGLTTEAFF. The DNA for the CDR3 is TGTGCCAGCAGTTCCCCTACAAGGGGTTTGACCACTGAAGCTTTCTTT.

V and J are TRBV29-1 and TRBJ1-1; D gene unclear. Germline assignment: CDR1 SQVTM and CDR2 ANQGSEA. The V gene lost 0 bases and the J gene lost 1 base, with 6 bases spanning the gap. The length of the CDR3 is 13 residues. CDR3: CSVEETANTEAFF. In DNA form, the CDR3 reads TGCAGCGTTGAAGAAACTGCGAACACTGAAGCTTTCTTT.

This clone was seen a single time. This chain uses TRBV28 with TRBJ1-3; 7 nucleotides align to TRBD1. The germline V gene has CDR1 MDHEN and CDR2 SYDVKM. The V and J ends lost 7 bases and 7 bases, in that order; junction bases with no gene match: 13. The CDR3 totals 15 residues. The CDR3 DNA sequence: TGTGCCAGCACGGGGACAGTTGATATGGGTAACACCATATATTTT. Its protein is CASTGTVDMGNTIYF.

The V call is TRBV27, the J call TRBJ2-1, with TRBD2 as a possible D gene (6 bases). This CDR3 has 12 residues. Looked up from germline, CDR1 is MNHEY and CDR2 is SMNVEV (reference sequence). V was shortened by 4 bases and J by 10 bases, with 11 bases between the two germline ends. CDR3 protein: CASSSGTREQFF. The CDR3 DNA is TGTGCCAGCAGTTCCGGGACTCGGGAGCAGTTCTTC.

This clone turned up a few times. Within the sample, other DNA sequences also encode this same CDR3. The chain has TRBV2 and TRBJ1-2; D is undetermined. Germline loops: CDR1 SNHLY, CDR2 FYNNEI. The V end was cut by 6 bases, the J end by 5 bases, with 7 bases between. The CDR3 has 11 residues. The CDR3 sequence is CASRRDYGYTF. As DNA, the CDR3 is TGTGCCAGCAGGAGGGATTATGGCTACACCTTC.

The rearrangement joins TRBV6-1 to TRBJ1-1; 9 bases fit TRBD1. After removal of 3 bases from V and 1 base from J, the junction contained 3 bases not matched to a gene. The CDR3 is 15 residues long. Germline-derived CDR1 and CDR2 are MNHNS and SASEGT. CDR3 amino acids: CASSEGQGGNTEAFF. The CDR3 DNA follows: TGTGCCAGCAGTGAGGGACAGGGCGGGAACACTGAAGCTTTCTTT.

For this clone: The junction differs from germline at one of its ends, possibly a read error. The V and J genes are TRBV6-5 and TRBJ2-7; TRBD1 matches at 7 bases. This CDR3 has 12 residues. Germline-derived CDR1 and CDR2 are MNHEY and SVGAGI. The chain's CDR3 is CASSPTGLEQYF. CDR3 nucleotide sequence: TGTGCCAGCAGTCCGACAGGGTTAGAGCAGTATTTC.

The rearrangement uses TRBV28 and TRBJ1-4, with D possibly being TRBD1 (5 bases). This CDR3 is 15 amino acids long. Trimming cost V 5 bases and J 6 bases, with 16 bases left between them. Germline CDR1 reads MDHEN; CDR2 reads SYDVKM. The CDR3 DNA follows: TGTGCCAGCAGTCCCCTGGGGGGTCGGTATGAAAAACTGTTTTTT. This gives the protein CASSPLGGRYEKLFF.

This clone occurred once. The genes are TRBV30 and TRBJ1-3; D not resolved. The germline V and J ends were trimmed by 2 bases and 0 bases, with 14 bases remaining between them. The CDR3 covers 16 residues. CDR1 is GTSNPN and CDR2 is SVGIG in the germline V gene (reference sequence). CDR3 sequence reads: CAWSRGAWSSGNTIYF. DNA for the CDR3: TGTGCCTGGAGTCGGGGAGCCTGGAGCTCTGGAAACACCATATATTTT.

CDR3 bases: TGTGCCAGCAGTGATCGTCGGGGGCCCCAGCATTTT. Encoded protein: CASSDRRGPQHF. The chain carries TRBV6-5 and TRBJ1-5; D not certain. This CDR3 has 12 amino acids. CDR1 and CDR2 from the germline V gene are MNHEY and SVGAGI. Trimming took 5 bases from V and 9 from J, leaving 11 bases between them.

This chain links TRBV7-9 with TRBJ2-7, with 10 bases aligning to TRBD1. CDR3 length: 16 residues. The germline V gene has CDR1 SEHNR and CDR2 FQNEAQ (reference sequence). Trimming took 5 bases from V and 3 from J; bases not matched to a gene: 10. CDR3 amino acids: CASSPTPGTGDYEQYF. The CDR3 DNA is TGTGCCAGCAGCCCGACACCCGGGACAGGGGACTACGAGCAGTACTTC.

V is TRBV2 and J is TRBJ1-2, with TRBD1 matching 7 bases. The CDR3 consists of 13 residues. The V segment lost 5 bases and the J segment 4 bases; nucleotides outside the gene matches: 4. Germline CDR1 and CDR2: SNHLY and FYNNEI. The CDR3 region has the DNA TGTGCCAGCAGTCGGGACAGCTTCTATGGCTACACCTTC. Translation: CASSRDSFYGYTF.

CDR3 bases: TGTGCCAGCAGCCAAGGACTAGCGGGTACCCAAAACATTCAGTACTTC. Protein sequence: CASSQGLAGTQNIQYF. The chain joins TRBV4-2 to TRBJ2-4; 10 nucleotides line up with TRBD2. CDR1 is LGHNA and CDR2 is YNFKEQ in the germline V gene. J lost 5 bases, V lost 1 base, and 5 bases had no gene match. This CDR3 is 16 amino acids long.

The chain uses TRBV7-9 and TRBJ2-1; D gene uncertain. Germline CDR1 SEHNR, CDR2 FQNEAQ (reference sequence). Trimming removed 0 bases at V and 7 bases at J, with 10 bases between. CDR3 length: 14 residues. The CDR3 sequence: CASSLAVSPNEQFF. CDR3 nucleotides: TGTGCCAGCAGCTTAGCGGTTAGCCCAAATGAGCAGTTCTTC.

The rearrangement links TRBV2 to TRBJ2-2, with 7 bases aligning to TRBD2. The trim removed 7 bases at V and 1 base at J, leaving 6 bases unmatched. The CDR3 totals 15 residues. Germline CDR1 is SNHLY and CDR2 is FYNNEI. The CDR3: CASIGTTWNTGELFF. Here the CDR3 DNA reads TGTGCCAGCATCGGGACTACCTGGAACACCGGGGAGCTGTTTTTT.

This chain connects TRBV29-1 to TRBJ2-2; perhaps TRBD1 as D (5 bases). The CDR3 spans 14 residues. Germline-derived CDR1 and CDR2 are SQVTM and ANQGSEA. V lost 4 bases to trimming and J lost 4 bases, with 13 bases between them. CDR3 protein: CSVALLRGTGELFF. CDR3 bases: TGCAGCGTTGCTCTGCTTAGGGGCACCGGGGAGCTGTTTTTT.

This clone showed up just a few times. The chain links TRBV20-1 to TRBJ1-2, with D uncertain. The CDR3 length is 11 residues. V dropped 3 bases and J dropped 5 bases, with 7 bases sitting between them. Germline lookup yields CDR1 DFQATT and CDR2 SNEGSKA (reference sequence). In nucleotides, the CDR3 is TGCAGTGCTAGTCCCGGTTATGGCTACACCTTC. It codes for CSASPGYGYTF.